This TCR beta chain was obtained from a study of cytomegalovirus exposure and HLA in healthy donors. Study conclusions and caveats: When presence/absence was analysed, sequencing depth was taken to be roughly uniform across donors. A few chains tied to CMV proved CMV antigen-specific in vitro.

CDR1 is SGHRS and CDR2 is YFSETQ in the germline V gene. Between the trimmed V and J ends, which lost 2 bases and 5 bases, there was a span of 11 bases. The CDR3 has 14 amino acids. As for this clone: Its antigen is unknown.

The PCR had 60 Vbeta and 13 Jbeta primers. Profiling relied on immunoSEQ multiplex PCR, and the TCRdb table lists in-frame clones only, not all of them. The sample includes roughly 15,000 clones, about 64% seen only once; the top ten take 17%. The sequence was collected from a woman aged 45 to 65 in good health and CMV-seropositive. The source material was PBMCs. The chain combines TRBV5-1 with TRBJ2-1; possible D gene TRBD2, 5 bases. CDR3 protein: CASSFRASHNEQFF. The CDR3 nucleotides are TGCGCCAGCAGCTTCCGGGCTAGCCACAATGAGCAGTTCTTC.